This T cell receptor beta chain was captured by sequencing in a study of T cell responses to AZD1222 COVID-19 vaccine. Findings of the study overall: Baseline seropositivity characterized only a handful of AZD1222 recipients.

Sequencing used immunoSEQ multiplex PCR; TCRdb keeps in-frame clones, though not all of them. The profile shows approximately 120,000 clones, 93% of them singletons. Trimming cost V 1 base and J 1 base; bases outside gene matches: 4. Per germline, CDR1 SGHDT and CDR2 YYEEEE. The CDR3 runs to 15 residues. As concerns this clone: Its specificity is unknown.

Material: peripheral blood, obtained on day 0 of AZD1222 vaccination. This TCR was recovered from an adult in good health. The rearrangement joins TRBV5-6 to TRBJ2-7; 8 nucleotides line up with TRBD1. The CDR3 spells CASSLQQGVSYEQYF. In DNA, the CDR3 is TGTGCCAGCAGCTTGCAACAGGGGGTATCCTACGAGCAGTACTTC.